This TCR beta chain stems from a study of T cells in localized non-small cell lung cancer. Germline V CDR1 and CDR2: MDHEN, SYDVKM. This CDR3 has 15 amino acids. The V segment lost 4 bases and the J segment 5 bases; nucleotides outside the gene matches: 10. Assay: immunoSEQ multiplex PCR; the TCRdb copy retains only in-frame clones and omits some. The sample has approximately 2,500 clones; 30% to 35% are singletons. This receptor was taken from a man between 40 and 75 years old with stage I lung adenocarcinoma. Here the sequenced sample was lung tumor tissue, taken before any cancer treatment. V is TRBV28 and J is TRBJ1-1, with 7 bases fitting TRBD1. The CDR3 coding sequence is TGTGCCAGCAGTTCACCTACAGGGGTCAAAACTGAAGCTTTCTTT. Protein product: CASSSPTGVKTEAFF.